The T cell receptor beta chain described here comes from a study of blood T cell repertoires in COVID-19. Study background: Acute and convalescent COVID-19 specimens originated in the United States, Italy and Spain. Nucleic acid was either cDNA or gDNA, and it came from T cells, B-cell-depleted T cells, or PBMCs.

Germline V lookup: CDR1 GTSNPN, CDR2 SVGIG (reference sequence). This CDR3 contains 16 residues. J gave up 3 bases and V 1 base, and 8 bases lay outside the gene matches. Authors' analysis steps: For nucleated cells, counts were estimated from reference gene primer amplification. Repertoires were generated with immunoSEQ multiplex PCR, while TCRdb's copy carries only in-frame clones and drops some. V and J calls and clone size come straight from that table; D and trimming were deduced from the DNA. The sample has around 100,000 clones, 70% to 90% seen once. This clonotype originated in a man aged 45-60 years with active or convalescent COVID-19. This chain connects TRBV30 to TRBJ2-3; 9 bases are shared with TRBD2. Material for sequencing was peripheral blood. The CDR3 DNA reads as TGTGCCTGGAGTGACCCGGCGGGAGGGCCTACAGATACGCAGTATTTT. Encoded protein: CAWSDPAGGPTDTQYF.